One and the same sample provided the 32 T cell receptor beta chains below, sequenced in a study of blood T cell repertoires in COVID-19. Some clones are missing from TCRdb's copy, which holds only in-frame ones; the method was immunoSEQ multiplex PCR. The sample consists of 260,000 or so clones, approximately 86% of them appearing once. Sequences were obtained from peripheral blood. These TCRs come from a human donor in a cohort sampled during active COVID-19.

This clone was observed a handful of times. The chain employs TRBV7-9 and TRBJ2-1; a possible D gene is TRBD2 (5 bases). V dropped 2 bases and J dropped 3 bases, with 8 bases sitting between them. Germline V lookup: CDR1 SEHNR, CDR2 FQNEAQ (reference sequence). The CDR3 has 14 residues. DNA of the CDR3: TGTGCCAGCAGCTTAAGTACTAGCTACAATGAGCAGTTCTTC. This sequence encodes CASSLSTSYNEQFF.

This clone was picked up one time. The CDR3 spells CASSSYYEQYF. CDR3 bases: TGTGCCAGCAGCTCCTATTACGAGCAGTACTTC. The V call is TRBV6-5, the J call TRBJ2-7; D uncertain. CDR3 length: 11 residues. The V gene's germline CDR1 is MNHEY and CDR2 SVGAGI. Deletions cut 6 bases from V and 4 bases from J, with 7 bases between.

V gene TRBV28 combines with J gene TRBJ1-4; 8 bases match TRBD1. Per germline, CDR1 MDHEN and CDR2 SYDVKM. CDR3 length: 16 residues. V dropped 3 bases and J dropped 5; count of bases not matched to a gene: 8. For the CDR3, the DNA is TGTGCCAGCAGTTTTGGTGCAGGGGGCAGAAATGAAAAACTGTTTTTT. Translation: CASSFGAGGRNEKLFF.

The V call is TRBV28, the J call TRBJ1-4, with D perhaps matching TRBD1 (5 bases). Trimming shortened V by 6 bases and J by 8 bases, and 16 bases separated the two germline ends. Per the germline V gene, CDR1 is MDHEN and CDR2 is SYDVKM. The CDR3 has 14 residues. The CDR3 DNA reads TGTGCCAGCAGAGGGCAGGGCGTTTGGGAAAAACTGTTTTTT. This gives the protein CASRGQGVWEKLFF. Looking up the rest from reference TRBV28 and TRBJ1-4 gives the full variable domain: DVKVTQSSRYLVKRTGEKVFLECVQDMDHENMFWYRQDPGLGLRLIYFSYDVKMKEKGDIPEGYSVSREKKERFSLILESASTNQTSMYLCASRGQGVWEKLFFGSGTQLSVL.

The chain combines TRBV24-1 with TRBJ1-2; 8 positions agree with TRBD1. Germline values: CDR1 KGHDR, CDR2 SFDVKD. CDR3 length: 15 residues. J lost 8 bases, V lost 2 bases, and 9 bases had no gene match. The CDR3 sequence is CATSDSDREYMGYTF. The CDR3 bases are TGTGCCACCAGTGATTCGGACAGGGAATATATGGGCTACACCTTC.

V usage is TRBV11-3 and J usage is TRBJ2-7; 9 bases are a match to TRBD1. This CDR3 has 14 amino acids. Germline V CDR1 and CDR2: SGHNT, YENEEA. The ends lost 3 bases at V and 3 bases at J; junction bases unmatched: 3. The CDR3 spells CASSFTGGNYEQYF. CDR3 nucleotides: TGTGCCAGCAGCTTTACAGGGGGCAACTACGAGCAGTACTTC.

V and J are TRBV5-4 and TRBJ1-4; no definite D call. Germline V CDR1 and CDR2: SGHNT, YYREEE (reference sequence). V was trimmed by 4 bases and J by 0 bases, leaving 7 bases between them. CDR3 length equals 14 residues. In DNA form, the CDR3 reads TGTGCCAGCAGCCCGAGTGCAACTAATGAAAAACTGTTTTTT. It is translated as CASSPSATNEKLFF.

This chain joins TRBV23-1 and TRBJ2-7, with D perhaps matching TRBD2 (5 bases). TRBV23-1 is annotated as an ORF whose role is uncertain. The CDR3 spans 13 residues. Trimming left V 8 bases short and J 1 base short, with 12 bases between. Written as DNA, the CDR3 is TGCGCCAGCTTCGAGGGCATTTCCTACGAGCAGTACTTC. This gives the protein CASFEGISYEQYF.

This clone turned up a few times. The chain joins TRBV30 to TRBJ1-1, with D perhaps TRBD1 (6 bases). This CDR3 is built from 15 residues. V shed 0 bases and J shed 3 bases, with 14 bases lying between them. CDR1 is GTSNPN, CDR2 SVGIG, per germline (reference sequence). The CDR3 DNA reads TGTGCCTGGAGTGTACAGGGAAGTTTTTACACTGAAGCTTTCTTT. Translation: CAWSVQGSFYTEAFF.

The V and J genes are TRBV5-1 and TRBJ2-1; the match to TRBD1 covers 10 bases. The germline CDR1 and CDR2 sequences are SGHRS and YFSETQ. V dropped 0 bases and J dropped 7; count of bases not matched to a gene: 4. This CDR3 is 15 amino acids long. The CDR3 DNA reads TGCGCCAGCAGCTTGGAGGGACAGGGGTTTAATGAGCAGTTCTTC. It translates to CASSLEGQGFNEQFF.

This sequence joins TRBV6-5 and TRBJ1-1; 10 bases line up with TRBD1. The CDR3 is 15 amino acids. V lost 6 bases and J lost 6; bases outside the gene matches: 10. CDR1 MNHEY and CDR2 SVGAGI come from the germline V gene. Here the CDR3 reads CASRRGDRGRSEAFF. The CDR3 nucleotides read TGTGCCAGCAGGCGCGGCGACAGGGGGCGGTCTGAAGCTTTCTTT.

The chain joins TRBV5-6 to TRBJ2-7; tentative D call: TRBD2 (5 bases). This CDR3 has 13 residues. V was clipped by 0 bases and J by 2 bases, with 6 bases between them. Germline-derived CDR1 and CDR2 are SGHDT and YYEEEE. CDR3: CASSLERTYEQYF. The CDR3 bases are TGTGCCAGCAGCTTGGAGCGGACCTACGAGCAGTACTTC.

This chain joins TRBV5-6 and TRBJ2-7; D is perhaps TRBD1 (6 bases). CDR1 and CDR2 (germline): SGHDT, YYEEEE. The CDR3 length is 15 residues. V lost 2 bases, J lost 2 bases, and 14 bases lay in between. The CDR3 sequence: CASSFGVHRAYEQYF. DNA of the CDR3: TGTGCCAGCAGCTTTGGTGTGCACAGGGCCTACGAGCAGTACTTC. The full variable domain, its missing parts supplied by reference TRBV5-6 and TRBJ2-7, is DAGVTQSPTHLIKTRGQQVTLRCSPKSGHDTVSWYQQALGQGPQFIFQYYEEEERQRGNFPDRFSGHQFPNYSSELNVNALLLGDSALYLCASSFGVHRAYEQYFGPGTRLTVT.

This chain uses TRBV7-9 with TRBJ1-4, with D perhaps matching TRBD1 (5 bases). Germline-derived CDR1 and CDR2 are SEHNR and FQNEAQ (reference sequence). Trimming removed 1 base from V and 1 base from J, with 7 bases in between. This CDR3 is 15 amino acids long. CDR3 amino acids: CASSLGTGTNEKLFF. In DNA form, the CDR3 reads TGTGCCAGCAGCTTAGGTACAGGAACTAATGAAAAACTGTTTTTT.

This clone is a singleton in its sample. The V call is TRBV30, the J call TRBJ1-5, with D possibly matching TRBD1 (5 bases). The CDR3 sequence is 13 residues long. Between the trimmed V and J ends, which lost 3 bases and 7 bases, there was a span of 13 bases. Germline V lookup: CDR1 GTSNPN, CDR2 SVGIG (reference sequence). The CDR3 nucleotides are TGTGCCTGGAGAGTCGGGGGTAACCAGCCCCAGCATTTT. Protein sequence: CAWRVGGNQPQHF.

The rearrangement uses TRBV7-3 and TRBJ2-3; D remains unclear. V was trimmed by 0 bases and J by 6 bases, leaving 10 bases between them. The CDR3 is made up of 14 amino acids. Germline V CDR1 and CDR2: SGHTA, FQGTGA. The CDR3, as DNA: TGTGCCAGCAGCTTAACTAGCCTGGCCGATACGCAGTATTTT. Translating it yields CASSLTSLADTQYF.

V usage is TRBV7-9 and J usage is TRBJ1-6; unclear D gene. CDR3 size: 16 residues. V was trimmed by 5 bases and J by 2 bases, leaving 13 bases between them. Germline-derived CDR1 and CDR2 are SEHNR and FQNEAQ (reference sequence). CDR3: CASSPPGETYNSPLHF. The CDR3 nucleotides are TGTGCCAGCAGCCCCCCAGGTGAAACCTATAATTCACCCCTCCACTTT.

This chain links TRBV30 with TRBJ2-1, with 10 nucleotides matching TRBD2. Germline V gene data show CDR1 as GTSNPN and CDR2 as SVGIG (reference sequence). V shed 3 bases, J shed 2 bases, and the junction held 13 bases outside the gene matches. The CDR3 length is 18 residues. The CDR3 sequence: CAWSRATLAGGPYNEQFF. The CDR3 region has the DNA TGTGCCTGGAGCCGCGCGACCTTAGCGGGAGGCCCCTACAATGAGCAGTTCTTC.

This clone turned up a few times. The chain links TRBV7-9 to TRBJ1-1; no clear D. Germline V gene sequence: CDR1 SEHNR, CDR2 FQNEAQ (reference sequence). Trimming cost V 3 bases and J 4 bases, with 6 bases left between them. CDR3 length: 12 amino acids. CDR3 in amino acids: CASSFYGTEAFF. The CDR3 DNA follows: TGTGCCAGCAGCTTCTACGGCACTGAAGCTTTCTTT.

The chain links TRBV5-1 to TRBJ2-3; D is perhaps TRBD1 (6 bases). This CDR3 is built from 15 residues. Trimming cost V 5 bases and J 0 bases, with 13 bases left between them. CDR1 is SGHRS and CDR2 is YFSETQ in the germline V gene. CDR3 DNA sequence: TGCGCCAGCAGAATACAGGGAACTAGCACAGATACGCAGTATTTT. This encodes CASRIQGTSTDTQYF.

This clone has only a few counts. The V and J genes are TRBV30 and TRBJ1-2; D may be TRBD1 (5 bases). CDR1 and CDR2 from the germline V gene are GTSNPN and SVGIG (reference sequence). The CDR3 is 11 amino acids. Between the trimmed V and J ends, which lost 0 bases and 7 bases, there was a span of 6 bases. CDR3 in amino acids: CAWSVGVGYTF. The CDR3 DNA reads as TGTGCCTGGAGTGTAGGGGTTGGCTACACCTTC.

The CDR3 loop is CAISESGRLSNQPQHF. CDR3 nucleotides: TGTGCCATCAGTGAGTCTGGCAGGCTTAGCAATCAGCCCCAGCATTTT. The genes are TRBV10-3 and TRBJ1-5; D is unclear. V was pared by 0 bases and J by 0 bases, with 9 bases between. Per germline, CDR1 ENHRY and CDR2 SYGVKD. The CDR3 is made up of 16 amino acids.

The rearrangement uses TRBV7-8 and TRBJ2-7; 7 bases fit TRBD1. The germline V gene encodes CDR1 SGHVS and CDR2 FQNEAQ. The CDR3 runs 14 residues. The J segment lost 6 bases and the V segment lost 5 bases, leaving 10 bases of the junction unmatched. The CDR3, as DNA: TGTGCCAGCAGCCTGAGCGGTACAGGGGTCGAGCAGTACTTC. Amino acids: CASSLSGTGVEQYF.

The chain is built from TRBV5-6 and TRBJ2-5; the D is unclear. Trimming stripped 4 bases from V and 2 bases from J, with 12 bases between. The CDR3 covers 14 residues. Germline CDR1 and CDR2: SGHDT and YYEEEE. Here the CDR3 reads CASSLGRSQETQYF. In nucleotides, the CDR3 is TGTGCCAGCAGCCTAGGCAGATCGCAAGAGACCCAGTACTTC.

This sequence joins TRBV18 and TRBJ2-5; D unclear. V dropped 3 bases and J dropped 1 base, with 9 bases sitting between them. The germline V gene encodes CDR1 KGHSH and CDR2 LQKENI. This CDR3 comprises 14 residues. The DNA of the CDR3 is TGTGCCAGCTCACCGCAACAGATCCAAGAGACCCAGTACTTC. Translating it yields CASSPQQIQETQYF.

This chain joins TRBV4-3 and TRBJ2-3; TRBD2 matches 7 bases. This CDR3 spans 17 amino acids. J lost 1 base, V lost 0 bases, and 7 bases had no gene match. Germline V CDR1 and CDR2: LGHNA, YSLEER. CDR3 protein: CASSQDQSGEGTDTQYF. In nucleotides, the CDR3 is TGCGCCAGCAGCCAAGATCAGAGCGGGGAGGGCACAGATACGCAGTATTTT.

This chain joins TRBV4-3 and TRBJ1-5; D remains ambiguous. V shed 4 bases and J shed 7 bases, with 11 bases lying between them. The CDR3 loop spans 13 amino acids. Germline assignment: CDR1 LGHNA and CDR2 YSLEER. The CDR3 coding sequence is TGCGCCAGCAGCCCCGGAGGTACCCAGCCCCAGCATTTT. It specifies CASSPGGTQPQHF.

This clone came up once. This rearrangement joins TRBV19 to TRBJ2-2, with D perhaps matching TRBD1 (5 bases). Germline V gene data show CDR1 as LNHDA and CDR2 as SQIVND (reference sequence). The CDR3 is made up of 15 amino acids. Deletions cut 4 bases from V and 4 bases from J, with 13 bases between. The CDR3 coding sequence is TGTGCCAGTAGTAAGGGGAAGGGTAGCACCGGGGAGCTGTTTTTT. Its translation: CASSKGKGSTGELFF.

J is TRBJ1-1 and V is TRBV19; no clear D gene. Germline V CDR1 and CDR2: LNHDA, SQIVND (reference sequence). This CDR3 region has 11 residues. V lost 5 bases, J lost 5 bases, and 6 bases lay in between. Written as DNA, the CDR3 is TGTGCCAGTAGTTACGGGACTGAAGCTTTCTTT. Its protein is CASSYGTEAFF.

The chain recombines TRBV28 with TRBJ1-2; TRBD1 matches 7 bases. Germline values: CDR1 MDHEN, CDR2 SYDVKM. The CDR3 sequence is 15 residues long. V dropped 6 bases and J dropped 1; count of bases not matched to a gene: 8. The CDR3 here is CASRPGTVNNYGYTF. The CDR3 nucleotides read TGTGCCAGCAGACCCGGGACAGTAAATAACTATGGCTACACCTTC.

The chain is built from TRBV7-2 and TRBJ2-1; 14 bases agree with TRBD2. The V gene's germline CDR1 is SGHTA and CDR2 FQGNSA. CDR3 length: 17 amino acids. V shed 3 bases, J shed 7 bases, and the junction held 8 bases outside the gene matches. The CDR3 coding sequence is TGTGCCAGCAGCTTTTCCGGGACTAGCGGGAGTGGGAATGAGCAGTTCTTC. Protein: CASSFSGTSGSGNEQFF.

The chain uses TRBV12-3 or TRBV12-4 and TRBJ2-5; D call uncertain. Between the trimmed V and J ends, which lost 4 bases and 5 bases, there was a span of 8 bases. This CDR3 region has 12 residues. The CDR3: CASSWSSETQYF. The CDR3 DNA sequence: TGTGCCAGCAGTTGGAGCAGTGAGACCCAGTACTTC.